This T cell receptor beta chain was retrieved from a study of blood T cells in healthy people across ages. General study results and limits: The diversity estimates, figures obtained from one million T cells, were considered underestimates.

Ten or more counts support this clonotype. Its antigen is undetermined. Per the germline V gene, CDR1 is SGHTA and CDR2 is FQGNSA. The CDR3 is 14 amino acids. V was shortened by 4 bases and J by 0 bases, with 9 bases between the two germline ends. A second PCR of 7 to 11 cycles used a sample-barcoded 5' primer and a J-beta primer mix. A single record per CDR3 protein comes from TCRdb applying MiXCR to the 5' RACE reads. This table holds hundreds of thousands of distinct CDR3 sequences, about 27% found once. These same data were also listed under a study on T cells of mothers and their children. That work adds: Researchers put all of the extracted RNA into cDNA synthesis, using about 1.4 ug per 15 ul.

This receptor was obtained from a boy aged 2 to 9 in good health. The source material was blood. The chain joins TRBV7-2 to TRBJ2-5; weak D call: TRBD1 (6 bases). The CDR3 spells CASSSQGYQETQYF. In DNA form, the CDR3 reads TGTGCCAGCAGCTCCCAGGGGTACCAAGAGACCCAGTACTTC.